Below, one TCR beta chain is given with its context. The source of the sample is a study of CD4+ T cells in melanoma. The germline V and J ends were trimmed by 2 bases and 4 bases, with 11 bases remaining between them. The CDR3 is made up of 14 amino acids. Germline assignment: CDR1 MNHEY and CDR2 SMNVEV (reference sequence). This table comes from immunoSEQ multiplex PCR, and its TCRdb copy is limited to in-frame clones, with some not included. The sample yields about 3,700 clones, 55% to 85% seen once. The sequence came from a human donor with melanoma. This rearrangement joins TRBV27 to TRBJ1-2; D might be TRBD1 (5 bases). Sequencing was performed on tumor tissue. The chain's CDR3 is CASSLNSGSYGYTF. In nucleotides, the CDR3 is TGTGCCAGCAGTTTAAATTCAGGGAGCTATGGCTACACCTTC.